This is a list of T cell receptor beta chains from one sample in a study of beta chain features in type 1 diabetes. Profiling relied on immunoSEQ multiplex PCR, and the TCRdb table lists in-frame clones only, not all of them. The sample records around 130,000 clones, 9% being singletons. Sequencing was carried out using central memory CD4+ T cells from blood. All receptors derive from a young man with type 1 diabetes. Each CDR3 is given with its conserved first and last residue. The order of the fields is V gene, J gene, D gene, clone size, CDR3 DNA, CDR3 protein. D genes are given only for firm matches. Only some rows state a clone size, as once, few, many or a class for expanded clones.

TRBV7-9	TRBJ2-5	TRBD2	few	TGTGCCAGCAGTGCCGGCGGGGGTAATCTCCAAGAGACCCAGTACTTC	CASSAGGGNLQETQYF
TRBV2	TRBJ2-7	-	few	TGTGCCAGCAGGGACGGTGGGAGCGGCCACGAGCAGTACTTC	CASRDGGSGHEQYF
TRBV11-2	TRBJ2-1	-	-	TGTGCCAGCAGCCAACACGCGAGGTTCCATGAGCAGTTCTTC	CASSQHARFHEQFF
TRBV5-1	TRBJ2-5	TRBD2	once	TGCGCCAGCAGCCCTGGACGGCCAGCGGGGGGAGAGACCCAGTACTTC	CASSPGRPAGGETQYF
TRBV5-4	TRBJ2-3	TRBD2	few	TGTGCCAGCAGCTTCGGGACTAGCGGGACAGATACGCAGTATTTT	CASSFGTSGTDTQYF
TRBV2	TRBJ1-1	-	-	TGTGCCAGCAGTGAAAATAGAATGAACACTGAAGCTTTCTTT	CASSENRMNTEAFF
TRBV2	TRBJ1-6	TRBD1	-	TGTGCCAGCAACGAAGGGACAGCTAATTCACCCCTCCACTTT	CASNEGTANSPLHF
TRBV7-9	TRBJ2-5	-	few	TGTGCCAGCAGCTCGCACGCGGGGATCCAAGAGACCCAGTACTTC	CASSSHAGIQETQYF
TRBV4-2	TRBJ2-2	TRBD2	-	TGTGCCAGCAGCCAAGAGCCCAGCGGGGGAAACACCGGGGAGCTGTTTTTT	CASSQEPSGGNTGELFF
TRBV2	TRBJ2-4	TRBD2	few	TGTGCCAGCAGTGAAGCGCGGGGGGCAGGGAACATTCAGTACTTC	CASSEARGAGNIQYF
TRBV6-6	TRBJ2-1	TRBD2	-	TGTGCCAGCAGTGTTGGACTAGCGGGGGTGTGGCAGTTCTTC	CASSVGLAGVWQFF
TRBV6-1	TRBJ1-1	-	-	TGTGCCAGCAGAACTCAGGGGAACACTGAAGCTTTCTTT	CASRTQGNTEAFF
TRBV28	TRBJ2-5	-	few	TGTGCCAGCACTCGCGGGGTAGGGGAGACCCAGTACTTC	CASTRGVGETQYF
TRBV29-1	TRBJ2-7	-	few	TGCAGCGTTGCAGGGGAACCATCCGAGCAGTACTTC	CSVAGEPSEQYF
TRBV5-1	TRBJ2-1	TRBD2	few	TGCGCCAGCACGGCCTTTGTGAGCGGGGGGGCGGGAAATGAGCAGTTCTTC	CASTAFVSGGAGNEQFF